Listed here are 19 T cell receptor beta chains from one sample, sequenced in a study of T cells in Graves' hyperthyroidism and ophthalmopathy. What was amplified from RNA transcripts were TCR beta CDR3 regions. First-round RT-PCR targeting the TCR CDR3 was performed with the HTBI primer set. TCRdb recomputed calls from the multiplex PCR reads with MiXCR, one row per CDR3 protein. The repertoire includes more than 600,000 distinct CDR3 sequences, about 17% of them detected once, and about 8.4% sits in the top ten. The sequenced sample consisted of blood. The receptors here all came from a man aged 18 to 30 with Graves' hyperthyroidism.

In this sample, this clonotype turned up many times. In nucleotides, the CDR3 is TGTGCCATCAGTGAGTCGCTAGCGGGAGTGGGGTACAATGAGCAGTTCTTC. Its translation is CAISESLAGVGYNEQFF. This sequence joins TRBV10-3 and TRBJ2-1; 10 nucleotides align to TRBD2. Germline V gives CDR1 ENHRY, CDR2 SYGVKD. The CDR3 has 17 amino acids. The junction had 6 bases not matched to a gene; V was cut back by 0 bases and J by 4 bases.

This clonotype turned up a few times. This chain joins TRBV4-2 and TRBJ2-2, with D possibly matching TRBD1 (5 bases). CDR1 is LGHNA, CDR2 YNFKEQ, per germline. V lost 1 base and J 7 bases, leaving 13 bases between the germline ends. CDR3 length: 15 residues. CDR3 DNA sequence: TGTGCCAGCAGCCAAGTAGAGAAGGGGATCGGGGAGCTGTTTTTT. This encodes CASSQVEKGIGELFF.

In its sample, this clonotype was seen many times. The genes are TRBV2 and TRBJ2-7; a weak D match, TRBD1 (6 bases). Trimming took off 6 bases at V and 3 bases at J, with 18 bases between the two ends. The CDR3 sequence is 15 residues long. In germline, CDR1 is SNHLY, CDR2 FYNNEI. CDR3 protein: CASRVGTGKGYEQYF. In DNA, the CDR3 is TGTGCCAGCAGGGTCGGAACAGGGAAAGGCTACGAGCAGTACTTC.

This clonotype was picked up many times. The V gene is TRBV28, the J gene TRBJ1-2; D gene unclear. In germline, CDR1 is MDHEN, CDR2 SYDVKM. V lost 5 bases and J lost 8, with 12 bases in between. This CDR3 spans 12 amino acids. The CDR3 DNA follows: TGTGCCAGCAGTCCCTTAGTCGGCGGCTACACCTTC. Amino acid sequence: CASSPLVGGYTF.

This clonotype was recorded at least ten times. The chain recombines TRBV7-9 with TRBJ2-4; TRBD2 agrees at 7 bases. With 1 base clipped from V and 8 bases from J, the junction kept 8 bases outside the gene matches. This CDR3 has 15 residues. Germline V gives CDR1 SEHNR, CDR2 FQNEAQ (reference sequence). CDR3 loop: CASSLGSARGDIQYF. CDR3 DNA sequence: TGTGCCAGCAGCTTAGGAAGCGCTCGGGGGGACATTCAGTACTTC. Looking up the rest from reference TRBV7-9 and TRBJ2-4 gives the full variable domain: DTGVSQNPRHKITKRGQNVTFRCDPISEHNRLYWYRQTLGQGPEFLTYFQNEAQLEKSRLLSDRFSAERPKGSFSTLEIQRTEQGDSAMYLCASSLGSARGDIQYFGAGTRLSVL.

This clonotype appeared a few times. The genes are TRBV30 and TRBJ2-6, with a weak D call TRBD1 (6 bases). This CDR3 is 13 amino acids long. The V and J ends lost 8 bases and 4 bases respectively, with 12 bases between them. The germline gives CDR1 GTSNPN, CDR2 SVGIG (reference sequence). The CDR3 DNA follows: TGTGCCGGTACAGGGTCAGGGGCCAACGTCCTGACTTTC. Its protein is CAGTGSGANVLTF.

The chain has TRBV4-3 and TRBJ2-5, with D unresolved. The CDR3 is 15 amino acids. V lost 3 bases and J 4 bases, leaving 15 bases between the germline ends. Germline V gene sequence: CDR1 LGHNA, CDR2 YSLEER. In DNA, the CDR3 is TGCGCCAGCAGCCACTCGACACATAGAGGAGAGACCCAGTACTTC. Translation: CASSHSTHRGETQYF.

This chain links TRBV29-1 with TRBJ2-7; D may match TRBD1 or TRBD2 (6 bases each). The CDR3 runs 13 residues. The germline V gene encodes CDR1 SQVTM and CDR2 ANQGSEA. Between the trimmed V and J ends, which lost 0 bases and 3 bases, there was a span of 9 bases. The CDR3 DNA reads TGCAGCGTTGAAGATGGGGGGCTCTACGAGCAGTACTTC. This codes for CSVEDGGLYEQYF.

The chain links TRBV30 to TRBJ2-1, with D perhaps matching TRBD2 (6 bases). The germline V gene encodes CDR1 GTSNPN and CDR2 SVGIG (reference sequence). The CDR3 sequence is 13 residues long. V was trimmed by 5 bases and J by 2 bases, leaving 10 bases between them. CDR3 nucleotides: TGTGCCTGGTGCGGACTACCCTACAATGAGCAGTTCTTC. Amino acids: CAWCGLPYNEQFF.

The chain joins TRBV30 to TRBJ2-1, with D possibly matching TRBD2 (5 bases). The V gene lost 2 bases and the J gene lost 5 bases, with 7 bases spanning the gap. The CDR3 totals 12 residues. The germline V gene encodes CDR1 GTSNPN and CDR2 SVGIG (reference sequence). The CDR3 nucleotides read TGTGCCTGGAGTCCCGGGAACAATGAGCAGTTCTTC. It translates to CAWSPGNNEQFF.

This clonotype was recorded once. The genes are TRBV20-1 and TRBJ2-7; TRBD2 aligns across 7 bases. The CDR3 is 14 residues long. Germline V lookup: CDR1 DFQATT, CDR2 SNEGSKA (reference sequence). J lost 5 bases, V lost 4 bases, and 11 bases had no gene match. As DNA, the CDR3 is TGCAGTGCTAAAAGGGCGGGAGTTCCCCACGAGCAGTACTTC. Translating it yields CSAKRAGVPHEQYF.

This clonotype occurred many times. The V and J genes are TRBV28 and TRBJ2-2; no clear D gene. V was shortened by 6 bases and J by 4 bases, with 6 bases between the two germline ends. This CDR3 comprises 12 residues. CDR1 and CDR2 from the germline V gene are MDHEN and SYDVKM. CDR3 sequence: CASSLSTGELFF. As DNA, the CDR3 is TGTGCCAGCAGCTTAAGCACCGGGGAGCTGTTTTTT.

The table lists this clonotype with a few counts. The chain couples TRBV28 to TRBJ2-2; 7 bases map to TRBD1. The CDR3 loop spans 14 amino acids. Germline V gene lookup returns CDR1 MDHEN and CDR2 SYDVKM. Unmatched junction bases numbered 4, after V lost 6 bases and J lost 3 bases. The DNA for the CDR3 is TGTGCCAGCAGGACCGGACAGGACACCGGGGAGCTGTTTTTT. It yields the protein CASRTGQDTGELFF.

This clonotype was seen many times. The chain is built from TRBV6-9 and TRBJ2-7, with a weak D call TRBD2 (6 bases). This CDR3 spans 12 amino acids. The V gene lost 11 bases and the J gene lost 7 bases, with 18 bases spanning the gap. Germline-derived CDR1 and CDR2 are MNHGY and SVAAGI. The CDR3 region has the DNA TGTGCCTCCTCCTGGGGCGCGGGAGAGCAGTACTTC. This gives the protein CASSWGAGEQYF.

The J gene is TRBJ2-2, the V gene TRBV20-1; a possible D gene is TRBD1 (5 bases). The CDR3 is 12 residues long. Trimming left V 6 bases short and J 1 base short, with 6 bases between. The germline V gene encodes CDR1 DFQATT and CDR2 SNEGSKA (reference sequence). The CDR3 DNA sequence: TGCAGTGCGGGGCAGAACACCGGGGAGCTGTTTTTT. Encoded protein: CSAGQNTGELFF.

This clonotype has ten or more counts. The gene calls are TRBV28 and TRBJ1-5; 8 positions match TRBD1. This CDR3 has 15 residues. Germline V gene lookup returns CDR1 MDHEN and CDR2 SYDVKM. With 2 bases clipped from V and 7 bases from J, the junction kept 7 bases outside the gene matches. The CDR3 here is CASSLDRGLGQPQHF. CDR3 sequence (DNA): TGTGCCAGCAGTTTAGACAGGGGACTTGGGCAGCCCCAGCATTTT.

The chain recombines TRBV9 with TRBJ2-1; perhaps TRBD2 as D (6 bases). The V and J ends lost 0 bases and 7 bases respectively, with 20 bases between them. This CDR3 is 17 amino acids long. CDR1 SGDLS and CDR2 YYNGEE come from the germline V gene. CDR3 loop: CASSVGQTGEPSNEQFF. The CDR3 region has the DNA TGTGCCAGCAGCGTAGGCCAAACGGGAGAACCGAGTAATGAGCAGTTCTTC.

In its sample, this clonotype was seen a few times. This chain uses TRBV5-1 with TRBJ2-7; D gene uncertain. The CDR3 length is 15 residues. Germline V gene sequence: CDR1 SGHRS, CDR2 YFSETQ. The V and J ends lost 2 bases and 0 bases respectively, with 12 bases between them. The CDR3 DNA is TGCGCCAGCAGCTTCAACCGGCAGGCCTCCTACGAGCAGTACTTC. This codes for CASSFNRQASYEQYF.

There are many counts of this clonotype. This chain joins TRBV28 and TRBJ2-7; 10 positions match TRBD1. There are 13 residues in the CDR3. Germline CDR1 and CDR2: MDHEN and SYDVKM. Unmatched junction bases numbered 5, after V lost 7 bases and J lost 5 bases. CDR3 loop: CASTLTGGDEQYF. DNA for the CDR3: TGTGCCAGCACCTTGACAGGGGGCGACGAGCAGTACTTC.